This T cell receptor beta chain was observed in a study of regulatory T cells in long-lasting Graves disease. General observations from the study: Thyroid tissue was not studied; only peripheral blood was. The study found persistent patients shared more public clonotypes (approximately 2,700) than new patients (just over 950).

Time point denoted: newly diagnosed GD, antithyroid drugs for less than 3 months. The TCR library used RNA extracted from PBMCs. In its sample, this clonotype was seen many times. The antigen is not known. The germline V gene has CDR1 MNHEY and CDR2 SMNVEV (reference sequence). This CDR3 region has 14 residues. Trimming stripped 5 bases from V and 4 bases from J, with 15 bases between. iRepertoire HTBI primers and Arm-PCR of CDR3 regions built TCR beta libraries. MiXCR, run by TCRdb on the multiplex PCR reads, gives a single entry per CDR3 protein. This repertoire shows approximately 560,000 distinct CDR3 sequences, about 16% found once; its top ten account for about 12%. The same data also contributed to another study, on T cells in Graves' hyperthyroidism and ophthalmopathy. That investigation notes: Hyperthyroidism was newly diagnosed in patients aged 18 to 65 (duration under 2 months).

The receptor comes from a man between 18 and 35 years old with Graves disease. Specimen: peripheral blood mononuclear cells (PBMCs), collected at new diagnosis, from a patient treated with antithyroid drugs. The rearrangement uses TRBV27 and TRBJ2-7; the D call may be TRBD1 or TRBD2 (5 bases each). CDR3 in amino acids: CASSASGTLYEQYF. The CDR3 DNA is TGTGCCAGCAGTGCCTCCGGGACCCTATACGAGCAGTACTTC.